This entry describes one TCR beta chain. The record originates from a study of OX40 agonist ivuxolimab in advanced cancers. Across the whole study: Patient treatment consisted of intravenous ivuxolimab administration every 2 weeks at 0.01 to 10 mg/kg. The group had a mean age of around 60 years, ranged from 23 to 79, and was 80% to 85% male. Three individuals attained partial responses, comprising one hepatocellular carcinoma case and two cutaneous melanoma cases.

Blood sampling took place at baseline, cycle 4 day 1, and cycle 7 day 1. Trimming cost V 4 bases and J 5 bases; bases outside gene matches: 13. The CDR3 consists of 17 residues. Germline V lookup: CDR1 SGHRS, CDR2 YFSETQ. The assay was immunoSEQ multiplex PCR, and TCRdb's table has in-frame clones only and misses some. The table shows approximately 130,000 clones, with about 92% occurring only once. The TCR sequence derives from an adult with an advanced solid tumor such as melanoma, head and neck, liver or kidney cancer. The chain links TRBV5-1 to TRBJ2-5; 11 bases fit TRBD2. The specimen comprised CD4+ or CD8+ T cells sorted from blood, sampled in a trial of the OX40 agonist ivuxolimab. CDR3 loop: CASSPAVAGGPWETQYF. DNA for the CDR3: TGCGCCAGCAGCCCGGCGGTAGCGGGGGGGCCTTGGGAGACCCAGTACTTC.